The sequence of this T cell receptor beta chain was determined in a study of radiation and T cells in renal cell carcinoma. Looking at the study overall: Nephrectomy followed 15 Gy stereotactic body radiation by 4 weeks.

Germline V CDR1 and CDR2: ENHRY, SYGVKD. The CDR3 contains 15 residues. The V end was cut by 3 bases, the J end by 3 bases, with 13 bases between. Method: immunoSEQ multiplex PCR; TCRdb's copy keeps in-frame clones and lacks some. The sample records some 58,000 clones, roughly four fifths being singletons. The time point was: blood 2 weeks post-SBRT. Treatment meaning: 15 Gy SBRT to primary tumor, nephrectomy 4 weeks later. V usage is TRBV10-3 and J usage is TRBJ2-3; TRBD2 might be the D (6 bases). This sequence originates from a man between 60 and 75 years old with renal cell carcinoma. The source material was blood, sampled from a patient whose treatment included radiotherapy and nephrectomy. The CDR3 protein is CAISEGGSWTDTQYF. Here the CDR3 DNA reads TGTGCCATCAGTGAAGGAGGGAGTTGGACAGATACGCAGTATTTT.